The 32 T cell receptor beta chains listed next were all sequenced from one sample in a study of shared clonotypes between healthy human individuals (dated by TCRdb to 2018 to 2021). To prepare the library, the immunoSEQ multiplex PCR assay was applied. Held by TCRdb, this immuneACCESS table contains in-frame sequences only and omits some clones. Under half of the omission traces to an unresolved V gene where checked; the cause of the rest is unknown. The sample data list around 510,000 clones, and roughly 72% of these were observed just once. Around 12% of the sample comes from the top ten. The sequenced material came from PBMCs. These receptor sequences come from a woman in her 40s in good health. Some clones in this sample may be carry-over from other donors' samples.

The V gene is TRBV30, the J gene TRBJ1-1; TRBD1 agrees at 9 bases. Losses at the gene ends were 0 bases for V and 11 bases for J; bases not matched to a gene: 19. This CDR3 spans 17 amino acids. The germline V gene has CDR1 GTSNPN and CDR2 SVGIG (reference sequence). The chain's CDR3 is CAWSVFLAGTGRRPAFF. The CDR3 DNA follows: TGTGCCTGGAGTGTCTTTCTTGCCGGGACAGGGAGGCGTCCTGCTTTCTTT.

The chain uses TRBV30 and TRBJ1-5, with D perhaps matching TRBD1 (5 bases). The germline V gene has CDR1 GTSNPN and CDR2 SVGIG (reference sequence). With 8 bases removed from V and 5 bases from J, the gap between germline ends came to 16 bases. This CDR3 spans 13 amino acids. The DNA of the CDR3 is TGTGCCGTCGATCAGGGCCCAGATCAGCCCCAGCATTTT. The encoded protein is CAVDQGPDQPQHF.

This clone occurred a few times. The chain joins TRBV4-3 to TRBJ2-7; weak D call: TRBD2 (5 bases). Germline CDR1 is LGHNA and CDR2 is YSLEER. V lost 3 bases and J 6 bases, leaving 12 bases between the germline ends. CDR3 length: 13 amino acids. The CDR3 DNA is TGCGCCAGCAGCCAGTACCGGGGTCTCGAGCAGTACTTC. As protein: CASSQYRGLEQYF.

The chain employs TRBV19 and TRBJ2-5; 12 bases line up with TRBD2. The CDR3 is made up of 17 amino acids. Germline CDR1 and CDR2: LNHDA and SQIVND (reference sequence). V was clipped by 1 base and J by 1 base; unmatched bases: 4. The CDR3 sequence: CASSIGPGLAGQETQYF. CDR3 DNA sequence: TGTGCCAGTAGTATAGGGCCGGGACTAGCGGGCCAAGAGACCCAGTACTTC.

This clone turned up a few times. This CDR3 is also generated by other DNA sequences in the sample. The rearrangement uses TRBV9 and TRBJ2-1; TRBD2 matches 7 bases. Per germline, CDR1 SGDLS and CDR2 YYNGEE. V was pared by 2 bases and J by 5 bases, with 7 bases of the junction left unmatched. This CDR3 is built from 15 residues. The CDR3 loop is CASSVEGRGDNEQFF. DNA for the CDR3: TGTGCCAGCAGCGTTGAGGGGAGGGGAGACAATGAGCAGTTCTTC.

The chain links TRBV2 to TRBJ1-5; 8 bases fit TRBD1. The CDR3 has 14 amino acids. V was pared by 6 bases and J by 5 bases, with 6 bases of the junction left unmatched. Per the germline V gene, CDR1 is SNHLY and CDR2 is FYNNEI. The CDR3 loop reads CASSLDRVDQPQHF. The DNA for the CDR3 is TGTGCCAGCAGCCTGGACAGGGTTGATCAGCCCCAGCATTTT.

A word on this clone: Distinct nucleotide sequences in the sample also encode this CDR3. The rearrangement joins TRBV11-2 to TRBJ2-7; 14 nucleotides match TRBD2. Germline CDR1 SGHAT, CDR2 FQNNGV. The CDR3 is 14 residues long. Trimming cost V 4 bases and J 6 bases; bases outside gene matches: 2. For the CDR3, the DNA is TGTGCCAGCAGCTCCGGACTAGCGGGAGGCGAGCAGTACTTC. It is translated as CASSSGLAGGEQYF.

For this clone: Other DNA sequences of this sample code for an identical CDR3. V is TRBV19 and J is TRBJ2-7, with D hard to call. Per the germline V gene, CDR1 is LNHDA and CDR2 is SQIVND (reference sequence). V was clipped by 3 bases and J by 0 bases, with 9 bases between them. The CDR3 is 14 amino acids. The CDR3 region is CASSIPGLSYEQYF. CDR3 DNA sequence: TGTGCCAGTAGTATTCCCGGCCTCTCCTACGAGCAGTACTTC.

J is TRBJ2-1 and V is TRBV18, with D possibly TRBD2 on 6 matching bases. Germline CDR1 reads KGHSH; CDR2 reads LQKENI. V was pared by 2 bases and J by 0 bases, with 8 bases between. The CDR3 extends over 15 amino acids. CDR3 sequence: CASSPGGISYNEQFF. CDR3 bases: TGTGCCAGCTCACCAGGCGGGATCTCCTACAATGAGCAGTTCTTC.

This clone was recorded once. The chain is built from TRBV28 and TRBJ1-5; 7 bases align to TRBD1. The ends lost 4 bases at V and 3 bases at J; junction bases unmatched: 9. The CDR3 has 16 residues. From germline, CDR1 is MDHEN and CDR2 SYDVKM. The CDR3 loop reads CASSCPPGTDNQPQHF. CDR3 sequence (DNA): TGTGCCAGCAGTTGTCCTCCCGGGACAGACAATCAGCCCCAGCATTTT.

The chain combines TRBV27 with TRBJ2-7; TRBD1 is a possible D gene (5 bases). The germline V gene has CDR1 MNHEY and CDR2 SMNVEV (reference sequence). This CDR3 is built from 13 residues. V lost 4 bases and J 3 bases, leaving 10 bases between the germline ends. The CDR3 is CASSSPTDYEQYF. The CDR3 bases are TGTGCCAGCAGTTCCCCGACAGACTACGAGCAGTACTTC.

The J gene is TRBJ2-7, the V gene TRBV5-4; TRBD2 aligns across 8 bases. This CDR3 has 14 amino acids. The junction had 4 bases not matched to a gene; V was cut back by 5 bases and J by 0 bases. In germline, CDR1 is SGHNT, CDR2 YYREEE (reference sequence). The CDR3 loop is CASRTGTSSYEQYF. As DNA, the CDR3 is TGTGCCAGCAGGACCGGGACTAGCTCCTACGAGCAGTACTTC.

V is TRBV7-3 and J is TRBJ1-5, with D unresolved. This CDR3 has 12 residues. Per the germline V gene, CDR1 is SGHTA and CDR2 is FQGTGA. Trimming took off 2 bases at V and 6 bases at J, with 5 bases between the two ends. Written as DNA, the CDR3 is TGTGCCAGCAGCTTAGAGGGTCAGCCCCAGCATTTT. Translation gives CASSLEGQPQHF.

As regards this clone: The same CDR3 is also encoded by other DNA sequences in this sample. This sequence joins TRBV19 and TRBJ1-1, with D hard to call. The CDR3 is made up of 13 amino acids. Trimming pared 3 bases from V and 1 base from J, leaving 6 bases between. The germline gives CDR1 LNHDA, CDR2 SQIVND (reference sequence). The CDR3 sequence: CASSIYGNTEAFF. Written as DNA, the CDR3 is TGTGCCAGTAGTATCTATGGGAACACTGAAGCTTTCTTT.

The rearrangement links TRBV7-3 to TRBJ2-3; 9 nucleotides line up with TRBD2. The V gene's germline CDR1 is SGHTA and CDR2 FQGTGA. This CDR3 comprises 15 residues. V was clipped by 5 bases and J by 5 bases; unmatched bases: 8. CDR3 nucleotide sequence: TGTGCCAGCAGCCCAGCGGGAGGAAGTTTAGATACGCAGTATTTT. Encoded protein: CASSPAGGSLDTQYF.

The chain links TRBV5-4 to TRBJ2-3; 9 bases line up with TRBD1. The V gene end was trimmed by 7 bases and the J gene end by 4 bases; junction bases not matched to a gene: 10. Germline CDR1 SGHNT, CDR2 YYREEE (reference sequence). The CDR3 is made up of 15 amino acids. The CDR3 bases are TGTGCCAGCTTGCCTGCGGGACAGGGACCAGATACGCAGTATTTT. Translation gives CASLPAGQGPDTQYF.

The chain uses TRBV19 and TRBJ1-4, with D unclear. The V and J ends lost 10 bases and 4 bases respectively, with 13 bases between them. Germline CDR1 is LNHDA and CDR2 is SQIVND (reference sequence). This CDR3 is built from 13 residues. The CDR3: CATRGVNNEKLFF. In DNA form, the CDR3 reads TGTGCCACCCGAGGAGTCAATAATGAAAAACTGTTTTTT.

The chain couples TRBV5-1 to TRBJ2-1; no clear D gene. V was cut by 5 bases and J by 0 bases, with 12 bases left in between. This CDR3 is 15 amino acids long. The germline gives CDR1 SGHRS, CDR2 YFSETQ. The CDR3 region is CASSLNDNSYNEQFF. Written as DNA, the CDR3 is TGCGCCAGCAGTCTGAATGACAACTCCTACAATGAGCAGTTCTTC.

This rearrangement joins TRBV15 to TRBJ2-5, with D perhaps being TRBD1 or TRBD2 (5 bases each). The CDR3 loop spans 15 amino acids. Deletions cut 0 bases from V and 7 bases from J, with 15 bases between. Germline lookup yields CDR1 LNHNV and CDR2 YYDKDF (reference sequence). Written as DNA, the CDR3 is TGTGCCACCAGCAGAGATCAAGAGGGGTGGTTGACCCAGTACTTC. Its protein product is CATSRDQEGWLTQYF.

The V gene is TRBV28, the J gene TRBJ2-5; TRBD1 agrees at 10 bases. Looked up from germline, CDR1 is MDHEN and CDR2 is SYDVKM. V lost 4 bases and J lost 3; bases outside the gene matches: 8. The CDR3 consists of 16 residues. CDR3 sequence: CASSSGDRGWEETQYF. The DNA for the CDR3 is TGTGCCAGCAGTTCCGGGGACAGGGGCTGGGAAGAGACCCAGTACTTC.

As for this clone: A much bigger clone sits one base away, suggesting this may be a read error. V usage is TRBV29-1 and J usage is TRBJ1-2; D gene uncertain. Germline values: CDR1 SQVTM, CDR2 ANQGSEA. Trimming left V 0 bases short and J 4 bases short, with 9 bases between. This CDR3 is built from 13 residues. CDR3 DNA: TGCAGCGTTGAAGATAGCTACGTCTATGGCTACACCTTC. This translates into CSVEDSYVYGYTF.

Details on this clone: Other nucleotide sequences in the sample specify the same CDR3. The chain combines TRBV5-1 with TRBJ2-2, with D possibly TRBD1 on 5 matching bases. CDR3 length: 14 amino acids. The V gene's germline CDR1 is SGHRS and CDR2 YFSETQ. Trimming left V 4 bases short and J 2 bases short, with 9 bases between. CDR3 loop: CASSAGQNTGELFF. The CDR3 coding sequence is TGCGCCAGCAGCGCCGGACAAAACACCGGGGAGCTGTTTTTT.

This clone occurred many times. Other DNA sequences within the sample encode an identical CDR3. The chain carries TRBV5-1 and TRBJ1-1; D not certain. This CDR3 spans 12 amino acids. The germline CDR1 and CDR2 sequences are SGHRS and YFSETQ. V lost 1 base to trimming and J lost 4 bases, with 5 bases between them. The CDR3 DNA reads TGCGCCAGCAGCTTGCCGGGCACTGAAGCTTTCTTT. It yields the protein CASSLPGTEAFF.

The rearrangement links TRBV5-1 to TRBJ2-7, with 9 bases lining up with TRBD1. CDR1 is SGHRS and CDR2 is YFSETQ in the germline V gene. Losses at the gene ends were 5 bases for V and 5 bases for J; bases not matched to a gene: 5. The CDR3 totals 13 residues. The CDR3 reads CASSRTGDDEQYF. The DNA for the CDR3 is TGCGCCAGCAGTCGGACAGGGGACGACGAGCAGTACTTC.

With respect to this clone: This is likely an artifact of a read error, given a far larger clone one base away. The gene calls are TRBV6-1 and TRBJ2-3; 9 positions agree with TRBD1. Germline loops: CDR1 MNHNS, CDR2 SASEGT. The CDR3 sequence is 14 residues long. For the CDR3, the DNA is TGTACCAGCACAGGGGGCACTGGCACAGATACGCAGTATTTT. As protein: CTSTGGTGTDTQYF.

The chain carries TRBV18 and TRBJ2-2; D perhaps matches TRBD1 (6 bases). The CDR3 is 13 residues long. Germline CDR1 and CDR2: KGHSH and LQKENI. V was clipped by 2 bases and J by 9 bases, with 10 bases between them. In nucleotides, the CDR3 is TGTGCCAGCTCACCATTACAGGGAAGGGAGCTGTTTTTT. Translating it yields CASSPLQGRELFF.

J is TRBJ2-1 and V is TRBV28; D gene uncertain. This CDR3 spans 14 amino acids. Trimming removed 10 bases at V and 2 bases at J, with 15 bases between. Looked up from germline, CDR1 is MDHEN and CDR2 is SYDVKM. The CDR3 nucleotides read TGTGCCACCACGTACCTGGAGCCCTACAATGAGCAGTTCTTC. Encoded protein: CATTYLEPYNEQFF.

The chain links TRBV9 to TRBJ2-3; 7 bases fit TRBD1. CDR1 is SGDLS, CDR2 YYNGEE, per germline. The CDR3 is 16 amino acids. After removal of 0 bases from V and 3 bases from J, the junction contained 7 bases not matched to a gene. The CDR3 DNA sequence: TGTGCCAGCAGCGTAGGGACAGGTCAAGGGACAGATACGCAGTATTTT. Amino acid sequence: CASSVGTGQGTDTQYF.

The chain employs TRBV27 and TRBJ2-6; no clear D. Trimming took off 3 bases at V and 1 base at J, with 19 bases between the two ends. Germline V gene data show CDR1 as MNHEY and CDR2 as SMNVEV (reference sequence). This CDR3 is 19 amino acids long. The CDR3 nucleotides read TGTGCCAGCAGTTTTGACGGGCACCAATTCCCATCTGGGGCCAACGTCCTGACTTTC. Translation: CASSFDGHQFPSGANVLTF.

The chain recombines TRBV28 with TRBJ2-3; D is undetermined. CDR1 is MDHEN and CDR2 is SYDVKM in the germline V gene. CDR3 length: 13 amino acids. With 7 bases removed from V and 2 bases from J, the gap between germline ends came to 10 bases. The CDR3, as DNA: TGTGCCAGCAACGTTCGTTACACAGATACGCAGTATTTT. Amino acids: CASNVRYTDTQYF.

The V call is TRBV5-4, the J call TRBJ2-1; D is possibly TRBD2 (5 bases). V was shortened by 5 bases and J by 8 bases, with 20 bases between the two germline ends. The CDR3 sequence is 15 residues long. Germline V gives CDR1 SGHNT, CDR2 YYREEE (reference sequence). CDR3 region: CASSQDLSGLDEQFF. Here the CDR3 DNA reads TGTGCCAGCAGTCAGGACTTGTCCGGCTTGGATGAGCAGTTCTTC.

V gene TRBV7-9 combines with J gene TRBJ2-1; D is undetermined. The V gene's germline CDR1 is SEHNR and CDR2 FQNEAQ (reference sequence). V was shortened by 5 bases and J by 5 bases, with 19 bases between the two germline ends. The CDR3 has 16 residues. CDR3 region: CASSPKAVFEHNEQFF. The DNA for the CDR3 is TGTGCCAGCAGCCCAAAGGCAGTGTTCGAGCACAATGAGCAGTTCTTC.